This record concerns one T cell receptor (beta chain) sequence. Using immunoSEQ multiplex PCR, the repertoire was profiled, and TCRdb retains in-frame clones only, with some absent. The table has roughly 40,000 clones, about 85% seen once. The data stem from a study of blood T cell repertoires in COVID-19. The length of the CDR3 is 11 residues. V shed 8 bases and J shed 4 bases, with 7 bases lying between them. Per the germline V gene, CDR1 is LNHNV and CDR2 is YYDKDF (reference sequence). This TCR derives from a man older than 75 with active or convalescent COVID-19. The chain links TRBV15 to TRBJ2-3; no clear D gene. Sequenced: peripheral blood. CDR3 nucleotides: TGTGCCACCGGCCGGGCAGATACGCAGTATTTT. Amino acid sequence: CATGRADTQYF. Variable domain in full (rest from reference TRBV15 and TRBJ2-3): DAMVIQNPRYQVTQFGKPVTLSCSQTLNHNVMYWYQQKSSQAPKLLFHYYDKDFNNEADTPDNFQSRRPNTSFCFLDIRSPGLGDTAMYLCATGRADTQYFGPGTRLTVL.